One and the same sample provided the 25 T cell receptor beta chains below, sequenced in a study of cytomegalovirus exposure and HLA in healthy donors. Sequencing used immunoSEQ multiplex PCR; TCRdb keeps in-frame clones, though not all of them. The data contain approximately 220,000 clones, just under 90% of them seen just once; the ten biggest clones take up around 2.6%. The sequenced sample consisted of PBMCs. These receptors came from a man between 18 and 35 years old in good health and CMV-seronegative.

This rearrangement joins TRBV5-1 to TRBJ1-2; 9 nucleotides align to TRBD1. With V trimmed by 4 bases and J by 6 bases, 7 bases remained unmatched. Germline-derived CDR1 and CDR2 are SGHRS and YFSETQ. This CDR3 comprises 14 residues. For the CDR3, the DNA is TGCGCCAGCAGCATTACCGGGACAGGGCATGGCTACACCTTC. This codes for CASSITGTGHGYTF.

The chain has TRBV4-2 and TRBJ2-3; possible D gene TRBD2, 6 bases. The CDR3 covers 15 residues. V shed 0 bases and J shed 4 bases, with 11 bases lying between them. Germline-derived CDR1 and CDR2 are LGHNA and YNFKEQ. The CDR3 spells CASSQDRGGADTQYF. The CDR3 DNA sequence: TGTGCCAGCAGCCAAGATAGGGGAGGCGCAGATACGCAGTATTTT.

This clone was picked up a small number of times. The rearrangement uses TRBV28 and TRBJ1-1, with 8 bases aligning to TRBD1. Germline assignment: CDR1 MDHEN and CDR2 SYDVKM. Trimming removed 5 bases from V and 1 base from J; junction bases left unmatched: 6. This CDR3 is 15 amino acids long. Here the CDR3 DNA reads TGTGCCAGCAGTCAAAGAGGGACAGGGAACACTGAAGCTTTCTTT. Protein: CASSQRGTGNTEAFF.

V gene TRBV14 combines with J gene TRBJ2-1; the match to TRBD2 covers 13 bases. In germline, CDR1 is SGHDN, CDR2 FVKESK. The V segment lost 5 bases and the J segment 14 bases; nucleotides outside the gene matches: 9. This CDR3 has 14 residues. CDR3 residues: CASSSRTSGRIEFF. DNA for the CDR3: TGTGCCAGCAGCTCAAGGACTAGCGGGAGAATAGAGTTCTTC.

This clone was counted a single time. The gene calls are TRBV19 and TRBJ2-3; 10 positions agree with TRBD2. The CDR3 is made up of 15 amino acids. V shed 5 bases, J shed 1 base, and the junction held 3 bases outside the gene matches. Looked up from germline, CDR1 is LNHDA and CDR2 is SQIVND (reference sequence). In nucleotides, the CDR3 is TGTGCCAGTAGTGCCGGACTAGCGGGCACAGATACGCAGTATTTT. It translates to CASSAGLAGTDTQYF. Variable domain in full (rest from reference TRBV19 and TRBJ2-3): DGGITQSPKYLFRKEGQNVTLSCEQNLNHDAMYWYRQDPGQGLRLIYYSQIVNDFQKGDIAEGYSVSREKKESFPLTVTSAQKNPTAFYLCASSAGLAGTDTQYFGPGTRLTVL.

V and J are TRBV19 and TRBJ2-7, with 7 bases identical to TRBD1. The CDR3 loop spans 14 amino acids. Germline values: CDR1 LNHDA, CDR2 SQIVND (reference sequence). CDR3 coding DNA: TGTGCTGAGGACTGGGACAGCGGATACTACGAGCAGTACTTC. This codes for CAEDWDSGYYEQYF. The full variable domain, completed using reference TRBV19 and TRBJ2-7, is DGGITQSPKYLFRKEGQNVTLSCEQNLNHDAMYWYRQDPGQGLRLIYYSQIVNDFQKGDIAEGYSVSREKKESFPLTVTSAQKNPTAFYLCAEDWDSGYYEQYFGPGTRLTVT.

This clone was recorded once. The chain employs TRBV9 and TRBJ2-3; tentative D call: TRBD2 (6 bases). The CDR3 is 15 residues long. Germline V gene sequence: CDR1 SGDLS, CDR2 YYNGEE. V was shortened by 2 bases and J by 4 bases, with 14 bases between the two germline ends. CDR3 sequence: CASSVRGSKSDTQYF. The CDR3, as DNA: TGTGCCAGCAGCGTCCGGGGGAGTAAGTCAGATACGCAGTATTTT.

V usage is TRBV19 and J usage is TRBJ2-1, with 9 positions matching TRBD2. The CDR3 consists of 14 residues. Per germline, CDR1 LNHDA and CDR2 SQIVND (reference sequence). Unmatched junction bases numbered 6, after V lost 7 bases and J lost 5 bases. In DNA, the CDR3 is TGTGCCAGTACTCCAGCGGGGGGTGACAATGAGCAGTTCTTC. Translation gives CASTPAGGDNEQFF.

The chain is built from TRBV27 and TRBJ2-3; 12 positions match TRBD2. The trim removed 5 bases at V and 2 bases at J, leaving 17 bases unmatched. The CDR3 totals 20 residues. Per germline, CDR1 MNHEY and CDR2 SMNVEV (reference sequence). The CDR3: CASSPLLRLAGVHSTDTQYF. The CDR3 nucleotides are TGTGCCAGCAGTCCACTCCTCAGACTAGCGGGAGTCCATTCCACAGATACGCAGTATTTT.

The chain links TRBV11-2 to TRBJ2-7; no clear D gene. V shed 0 bases and J shed 0 bases, with 6 bases lying between them. The germline V gene encodes CDR1 SGHAT and CDR2 FQNNGV. The CDR3 is made up of 14 amino acids. In nucleotides, the CDR3 is TGTGCCAGCAGCTTAGAACCCAGCTCCTACGAGCAGTACTTC. Its protein is CASSLEPSSYEQYF.

V gene TRBV27 combines with J gene TRBJ1-2, with D tentatively TRBD1 (5 bases). This CDR3 contains 15 residues. Germline V gives CDR1 MNHEY, CDR2 SMNVEV (reference sequence). V dropped 4 bases and J dropped 4 bases, with 16 bases sitting between them. The CDR3 DNA follows: TGTGCCAGCAGTTCTTATTTGACAGCAAGCTATGGCTACACCTTC. Translated, it gives CASSSYLTASYGYTF.

This clone has a handful of counts. The chain recombines TRBV14 with TRBJ2-7; 11 bases fit TRBD2. Trimming took 0 bases from V and 7 from J; bases not matched to a gene: 5. This CDR3 is built from 15 residues. The germline V gene encodes CDR1 SGHDN and CDR2 FVKESK. The CDR3 DNA follows: TGTGCCAGCAGCCAAGATAGCGGGGGGGCACGGGAGCAGTACTTC. The encoded protein is CASSQDSGGAREQYF.

The J gene is TRBJ1-2, the V gene TRBV30; perhaps TRBD1 as D (5 bases). The CDR3 runs 14 residues. Looked up from germline, CDR1 is GTSNPN and CDR2 is SVGIG (reference sequence). Trimming took off 5 bases at V and 0 bases at J, with 13 bases between the two ends. The CDR3 protein is CAWEGHSANYGYTF. DNA of the CDR3: TGTGCCTGGGAAGGACACTCAGCTAACTATGGCTACACCTTC.

The rearrangement joins TRBV7-2 to TRBJ1-6; possible D gene TRBD1, 5 bases. The CDR3 sequence is 16 residues long. Between the trimmed V and J ends, which lost 5 bases and 8 bases, there was a span of 19 bases. CDR1 SGHTA and CDR2 FQGNSA come from the germline V gene. The CDR3 nucleotides are TGTGCCAGCAGCCCTGGGACTGGGGGAGCCTATTCACCCCTCCACTTT. Its translation is CASSPGTGGAYSPLHF.

This clone was observed a handful of times. The chain uses TRBV4-3 and TRBJ1-5; a weak D match, TRBD1 (5 bases). V was clipped by 0 bases and J by 7 bases, with 16 bases between them. The CDR3 has 16 residues. The V gene's germline CDR1 is LGHNA and CDR2 YSLEER. The CDR3 coding sequence is TGCGCCAGCAGCCAAGATCATATCGGGGGGAGGCAGCCCCAGCATTTT. Amino acids: CASSQDHIGGRQPQHF.

A word on this clone: At one boundary the junction diverges from the germline segment, which might be a read error. This rearrangement joins TRBV20-1 to TRBJ2-1, with a weak D call TRBD2 (5 bases). The CDR3 is made up of 11 amino acids. Germline V gene data show CDR1 as DFQATT and CDR2 as SNEGSKA (reference sequence). Here the CDR3 reads CSALGRTPPVF. DNA of the CDR3: TGCAGTGCACTAGGCCGGACCCCCCCAGTCTTC.

In its sample, this clone was seen a few times. V and J are TRBV4-3 and TRBJ1-2; D not certain. Germline loops: CDR1 LGHNA, CDR2 YSLEER. The CDR3 length is 16 residues. Trimming shortened V by 4 bases and J by 3 bases, and 18 bases separated the two germline ends. The CDR3 is CASSLAPGGIDYGYTF. The CDR3 DNA follows: TGCGCCAGCAGCCTTGCCCCGGGAGGGATTGACTATGGCTACACCTTC.

The J gene is TRBJ2-2, the V gene TRBV4-2, with 9 bases matching TRBD1. Germline-derived CDR1 and CDR2 are LGHNA and YNFKEQ. This CDR3 region has 16 residues. V gave up 0 bases and J gave up 6 bases; unmatched junction bases: 5. DNA of the CDR3: TGTGCCAGCAGCCAAGAGAGGACAGGGGTGCCCGGGGAGCTGTTTTTT. Its protein product is CASSQERTGVPGELFF.

The chain combines TRBV19 with TRBJ1-6; tentative D call: TRBD1 (6 bases). The CDR3 consists of 15 residues. Germline CDR1 and CDR2: LNHDA and SQIVND (reference sequence). The germline V and J ends were trimmed by 5 bases and 0 bases, with 8 bases remaining between them. The DNA for the CDR3 is TGTGCCAGTAGTCAGGGGACCTCCTATAATTCACCCCTCCACTTT. Protein: CASSQGTSYNSPLHF.

This clone was detected once. The chain is built from TRBV5-1 and TRBJ2-6, with 7 positions matching TRBD1. The CDR3 spans 17 residues. CDR1 is SGHRS, CDR2 YFSETQ, per germline. J was trimmed by 0 bases and V by 4 bases; bases with no gene match: 7. The CDR3 loop is CASSPGQALSGANVLTF. The DNA of the CDR3 is TGCGCCAGCAGCCCCGGACAGGCGCTCTCTGGGGCCAACGTCCTGACTTTC. Full variable domain (remainder filled in from reference TRBV5-1 and TRBJ2-6): KAGVTQTPRYLIKTRGQQVTLSCSPISGHRSVSWYQQTPGQGLQFLFEYFSETQRNKGNFPGRFSGRQFSNSRSEMNVSTLELGDSALYLCASSPGQALSGANVLTFGAGSRLTVL.

The V and J genes are TRBV6-1 and TRBJ2-3; 10 bases are a match to TRBD2. The germline gives CDR1 MNHNS, CDR2 SASEGT. With 0 bases clipped from V and 0 bases from J, the junction kept 9 bases outside the gene matches. This CDR3 comprises 19 residues. CDR3 loop: CASSEALSGGRLSTDTQYF. Here the CDR3 DNA reads TGTGCCAGCAGTGAAGCGCTTAGCGGGGGGCGCCTAAGCACAGATACGCAGTATTTT.

This CDR3 reads CASSTRTSGGGEQFF. The CDR3 DNA follows: TGTGCCAGCAGTACGAGGACTAGCGGGGGGGGTGAGCAGTTCTTC. The rearrangement uses TRBV2 and TRBJ2-1; 15 nucleotides line up with TRBD2. V trimming: 5 bases; J trimming: 9 bases; junction bases outside the gene matches: 5. CDR3 length equals 15 residues. Germline V lookup: CDR1 SNHLY, CDR2 FYNNEI.

The count of this clone is one. The chain recombines TRBV27 with TRBJ1-2; 7 positions match TRBD1. Germline values: CDR1 MNHEY, CDR2 SMNVEV (reference sequence). J lost 8 bases, V lost 5 bases, and 14 bases had no gene match. The CDR3 is 15 amino acids. The CDR3 here is CASSPTPTGQPGYTF. CDR3 DNA sequence: TGTGCCAGCAGTCCCACGCCGACAGGGCAGCCCGGCTACACCTTC.

This clone was observed a single time. This chain uses TRBV4-3 with TRBJ2-1, with D perhaps TRBD2 (5 bases). Trimming took 5 bases from V and 1 from J, leaving 9 bases between them. Germline V CDR1 and CDR2: LGHNA, YSLEER. The length of the CDR3 is 14 residues. CDR3: CASSSRTSYNEQFF. The CDR3 DNA is TGCGCCAGCAGCTCGCGGACTTCCTACAATGAGCAGTTCTTC.

The CDR3 coding sequence is TGTGCCAGCAGTTTCACAGGGTTCACCGGGGAGCTGTTTTTT. It yields the protein CASSFTGFTGELFF. The gene calls are TRBV6-5 and TRBJ2-2, with D maybe TRBD1 (6 bases). The CDR3 has 14 amino acids. Germline values: CDR1 MNHEY, CDR2 SVGAGI. Trimming left V 4 bases short and J 4 bases short, with 10 bases between.